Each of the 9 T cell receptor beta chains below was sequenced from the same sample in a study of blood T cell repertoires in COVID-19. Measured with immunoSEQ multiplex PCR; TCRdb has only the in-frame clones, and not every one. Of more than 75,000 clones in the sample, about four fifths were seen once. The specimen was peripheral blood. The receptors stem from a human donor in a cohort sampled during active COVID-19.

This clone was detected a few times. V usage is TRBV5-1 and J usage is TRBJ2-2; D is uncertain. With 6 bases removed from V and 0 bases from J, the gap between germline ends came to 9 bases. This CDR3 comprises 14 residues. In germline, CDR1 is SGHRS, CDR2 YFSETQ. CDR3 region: CASKVAANTGELFF. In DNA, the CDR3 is TGCGCCAGCAAAGTGGCAGCGAACACCGGGGAGCTGTTTTTT.

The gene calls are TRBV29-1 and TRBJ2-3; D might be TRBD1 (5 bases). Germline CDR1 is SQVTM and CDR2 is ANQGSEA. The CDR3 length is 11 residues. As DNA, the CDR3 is TGCAGTATCACAGGAGCGGATACGCAGTATTTT. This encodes CSITGADTQYF.

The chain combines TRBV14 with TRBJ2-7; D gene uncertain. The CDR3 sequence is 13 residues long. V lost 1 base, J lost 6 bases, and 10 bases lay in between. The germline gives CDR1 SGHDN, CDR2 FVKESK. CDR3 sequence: CASSQVRSTEQYF. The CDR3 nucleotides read TGTGCCAGCAGCCAAGTGCGCTCTACCGAGCAGTACTTC. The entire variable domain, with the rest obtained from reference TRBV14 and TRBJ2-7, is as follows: EAGVTQFPSHSVIEKGQTVTLRCDPISGHDNLYWYRRVMGKEIKFLLHFVKESKQDESGMPNNRFLAERTGGTYSTLKVQPAELEDSGVYFCASSQVRSTEQYFGPGTRLTVT.

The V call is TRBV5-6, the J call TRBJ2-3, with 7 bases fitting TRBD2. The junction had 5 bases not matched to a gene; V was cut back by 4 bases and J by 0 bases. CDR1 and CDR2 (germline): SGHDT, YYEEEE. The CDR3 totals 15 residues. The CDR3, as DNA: TGTGCCAGCAGCCCACGAGCGGGGAGCACAGATACGCAGTATTTT. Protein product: CASSPRAGSTDTQYF.

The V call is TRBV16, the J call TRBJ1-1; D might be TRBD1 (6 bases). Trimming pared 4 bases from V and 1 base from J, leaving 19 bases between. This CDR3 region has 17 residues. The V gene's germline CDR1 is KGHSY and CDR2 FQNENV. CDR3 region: CASSPRPGRGQNTEAFF. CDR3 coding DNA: TGTGCCAGCAGCCCTCGTCCAGGACGGGGACAGAACACTGAAGCTTTCTTT.

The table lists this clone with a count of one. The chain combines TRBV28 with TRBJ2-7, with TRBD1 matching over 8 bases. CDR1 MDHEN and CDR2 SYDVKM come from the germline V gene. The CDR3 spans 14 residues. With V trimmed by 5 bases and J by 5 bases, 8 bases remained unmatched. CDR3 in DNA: TGTGCCAGCAGTCAAAGGACAGGGTGGAACGAGCAGTACTTC. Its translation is CASSQRTGWNEQYF.

The CDR3 reads CASSYGLVAGEVDTQYF. Here the CDR3 DNA reads TGTGCCAGCAGTTACGGATTAGTAGCGGGGGAAGTGGATACGCAGTATTTT. The chain carries TRBV6-2 or TRBV6-3 and TRBJ2-3; 9 bases are shared with TRBD2. This CDR3 region has 17 residues. The germline CDR1 and CDR2 sequences are MNHEY and SVGEGT. After removal of 2 bases from V and 6 bases from J, the junction contained 12 bases not matched to a gene.

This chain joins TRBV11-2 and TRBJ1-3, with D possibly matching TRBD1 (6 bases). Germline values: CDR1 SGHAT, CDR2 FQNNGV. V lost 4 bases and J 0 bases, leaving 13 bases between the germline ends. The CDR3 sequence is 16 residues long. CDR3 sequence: CASSSRTDHSGNTIYF. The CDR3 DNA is TGTGCCAGCAGCTCGAGGACAGACCACTCTGGAAACACCATATATTTT.

Written as DNA, the CDR3 is TGCGCCAGCAGCTTGACTCTAGCGGGGGGGCTTAGCACAGATACGCAGTATTTT. It yields the protein CASSLTLAGGLSTDTQYF. The chain joins TRBV5-1 to TRBJ2-3; 12 nucleotides agree with TRBD2. The V segment lost 1 base and the J segment 0 bases; nucleotides outside the gene matches: 6. Germline loops: CDR1 SGHRS, CDR2 YFSETQ. The CDR3 covers 18 residues.